Presented here are 31 T cell receptor beta chains from one specimen sequenced in a study of cytomegalovirus exposure and HLA in healthy donors. The PCR used 60 Vbeta and 13 Jbeta primers. The protocol was immunoSEQ multiplex PCR, while the TCRdb copy is restricted to in-frame clones and leaves out a portion. This table holds some 150,000 clones. The specimen sequenced was PBMCs. The receptors stem from a woman aged 18 to 35 in good health and CMV-seronegative.

This chain uses TRBV27 with TRBJ2-1, with D possibly being TRBD2 (6 bases). Trimming removed 6 bases at V and 0 bases at J, with 15 bases between. Germline values: CDR1 MNHEY, CDR2 SMNVEV (reference sequence). CDR3 length: 16 amino acids. CDR3 in amino acids: CASSQFLAASYNEQFF. The DNA for the CDR3 is TGTGCCAGCAGCCAATTTTTAGCGGCCTCCTACAATGAGCAGTTCTTC.

The V and J genes are TRBV6-5 and TRBJ2-7; D gene ambiguous. The CDR3 extends over 13 amino acids. The germline V and J ends were trimmed by 2 bases and 5 bases, with 10 bases remaining between them. Germline V gives CDR1 MNHEY, CDR2 SVGAGI. CDR3 sequence reads: CASSYPDTHEQYV. The DNA for the CDR3 is TGTGCCAGCAGTTACCCCGACACCCACGAGCAGTACGTC.

V and J are TRBV20-1 and TRBJ2-7; D is unclear. The CDR3 length is 11 residues. Looked up from germline, CDR1 is DFQATT and CDR2 is SNEGSKA (reference sequence). With 5 bases removed from V and 3 bases from J, the gap between germline ends came to 8 bases. The CDR3 DNA reads as TGCAGTGCTGGTCCCTACTACGAGCAGTACTTC. Translated, it gives CSAGPYYEQYF.

For the CDR3, the DNA is TGTGCCATTCAGGGGCCCTACGAGCAGTACGTC. It is translated as CAIQGPYEQYV. The chain uses TRBV2 and TRBJ2-7, with D maybe TRBD1 (6 bases). V dropped 10 bases and J dropped 2 bases, with 9 bases sitting between them. From germline, CDR1 is SNHLY and CDR2 FYNNEI. The CDR3 sequence is 11 residues long.

The rearrangement links TRBV10-1 to TRBJ2-2, with D possibly matching TRBD1 (6 bases). CDR1 WNHNN and CDR2 SYGVQD come from the germline V gene (reference sequence). Trimming removed 5 bases at V and 1 base at J, with 11 bases between. The CDR3 has 15 amino acids. The CDR3 nucleotides read TGCGCCAGCAGTTCAGGACAGCTGAACACCGGGGAGCTGTTTTTT. It specifies CASSSGQLNTGELFF.

This chain uses TRBV6-6 with TRBJ1-2; TRBD1 agrees at 9 bases. The CDR3 sequence is 15 residues long. Germline CDR1 reads MNHNY; CDR2 reads SVGAGI (reference sequence). V trimming: 7 bases; J trimming: 2 bases; junction bases outside the gene matches: 8. The CDR3 reads CASTQRTGANYGYTF. The CDR3 DNA reads as TGTGCCAGCACACAACGGACAGGGGCCAACTATGGCTACACCTTC.

The chain employs TRBV5-1 and TRBJ1-1, with 8 nucleotides matching TRBD1. CDR3 length equals 14 residues. Germline values: CDR1 SGHRS, CDR2 YFSETQ. V lost 2 bases, J lost 9 bases, and 9 bases stayed unmatched. CDR3 in DNA: TGCGCCAGCAGCTTATCGGCAGGGGGCGAAAAAGCTTTCTTT. Protein: CASSLSAGGEKAFF.

J is TRBJ2-5 and V is TRBV5-6, with a weak D call TRBD1 (6 bases). Trimming cost V 2 bases and J 1 base, with 12 bases left between them. Germline V gives CDR1 SGHDT, CDR2 YYEEEE. The CDR3 is made up of 15 amino acids. In nucleotides, the CDR3 is TGTGCCAGCAGCTTCCTACAGGGATCCCAAGAGACCCAGTACTTC. Its translation is CASSFLQGSQETQYF.

The chain has TRBV5-1 and TRBJ1-3, with a weak D call TRBD1 (5 bases). The CDR3 runs 15 residues. Trimming shortened V by 4 bases and J by 4 bases, and 15 bases separated the two germline ends. Germline V lookup: CDR1 SGHRS, CDR2 YFSETQ. The DNA for the CDR3 is TGCGCCAGCAGCCTGTGGGGCGGAATCGGAAACACCATATATTTT. Residues: CASSLWGGIGNTIYF.

The chain links TRBV6-1 to TRBJ2-5; D is perhaps TRBD1 (6 bases). The CDR3 contains 12 residues. V lost 6 bases and J 3 bases, leaving 8 bases between the germline ends. Germline CDR1 and CDR2: MNHNS and SASEGT. The CDR3 DNA is TGTGCCAGCAGGGGGGACAAAGAGACCCAGTACTTC. Amino acid sequence: CASRGDKETQYF.

The J gene is TRBJ2-3, the V gene TRBV4-1; D not resolved. The germline V gene encodes CDR1 MGHRA and CDR2 YSYEKL. The CDR3 runs 12 residues. V lost 0 bases to trimming and J lost 5 bases, with 3 bases between them. The DNA of the CDR3 is TGCGCCAGCAGCCAAGACGGAGATACGCAGTATTTT. As protein: CASSQDGDTQYF.

The rearrangement links TRBV7-2 to TRBJ1-4; D perhaps matches TRBD1 (5 bases). Germline CDR1 SGHTA, CDR2 FQGNSA. V was shortened by 5 bases and J by 7 bases, with 17 bases between the two germline ends. The CDR3 length is 15 residues. The CDR3 sequence is CASSTQATGGEKLFF. The CDR3 DNA reads TGTGCCAGCAGCACTCAGGCTACCGGGGGTGAAAAACTGTTTTTT. Drawing the rest from reference TRBV7-2 and TRBJ1-4, the complete variable domain is GAGVSQSPSNKVTEKGKDVELRCDPISGHTALYWYRQSLGQGLEFLIYFQGNSAPDKSGLPSDRFSAERTGGSVSTLTIQRTQQEDSAVYLCASSTQATGGEKLFFGSGTQLSVL.

Here the CDR3 DNA reads TGTGCCAGTAGTTCGGGACAGGCCACCAATCAGCCCCAGCATTTT. Amino acid sequence: CASSSGQATNQPQHF. V usage is TRBV19 and J usage is TRBJ1-5; 8 bases agree with TRBD1. The V segment lost 5 bases and the J segment 3 bases; nucleotides outside the gene matches: 6. The CDR3 spans 15 residues. Germline V gene lookup returns CDR1 LNHDA and CDR2 SQIVND (reference sequence).

This CDR3 reads CASSLISGGTDTQYF. CDR3 DNA sequence: TGTGCCAGCAGCTTGATTAGCGGGGGCACAGATACGCAGTATTTT. The chain has TRBV5-4 and TRBJ2-3; TRBD2 aligns across 8 bases. The V gene's germline CDR1 is SGHNT and CDR2 YYREEE (reference sequence). The ends lost 1 base at V and 1 base at J; junction bases unmatched: 2. This CDR3 contains 15 residues.

The chain combines TRBV19 with TRBJ1-2, with 7 bases that match TRBD1. This CDR3 has 15 residues. Germline V gives CDR1 LNHDA, CDR2 SQIVND (reference sequence). Trimming took 7 bases from V and 4 from J; bases not matched to a gene: 12. CDR3 protein: CASISPGQRFYGYTF. In nucleotides, the CDR3 is TGTGCCAGTATCTCCCCGGGACAGAGATTCTATGGCTACACCTTC.

The V and J genes are TRBV5-1 and TRBJ1-3, with TRBD1 identical over 9 bases. After removal of 4 bases from V and 2 bases from J, the junction contained 1 base not matched to a gene. The CDR3 is 14 residues long. CDR1 and CDR2 (germline): SGHRS, YFSETQ. CDR3 DNA sequence: TGCGCCAGCAGCGACAGGGGGACTGGAAACACCATATATTTT. Residues: CASSDRGTGNTIYF.

The rearrangement uses TRBV29-1 and TRBJ1-3; D may be TRBD1 (5 bases). This CDR3 contains 11 residues. Trimming took off 4 bases at V and 9 bases at J, with 10 bases between the two ends. The germline V gene has CDR1 SQVTM and CDR2 ANQGSEA. The CDR3 nucleotides are TGCAGCGTTGGTCAGGGTACCACCATATATTTT. Translation gives CSVGQGTTIYF.

The gene calls are TRBV18 and TRBJ2-7, with D maybe TRBD2 (5 bases). Germline V gene lookup returns CDR1 KGHSH and CDR2 LQKENI. The CDR3 is 13 residues long. Between the trimmed V and J ends, which lost 5 bases and 7 bases, there was a span of 15 bases. CDR3 in DNA: TGTGCCAGCTCATCGGACCTATCGGGGGAGCAGTACGTC. It codes for CASSSDLSGEQYV.

V and J are TRBV7-6 and TRBJ2-3, with TRBD2 matching 9 bases. The CDR3 is 15 amino acids. Germline V gene data show CDR1 as SGHVS and CDR2 as FNYEAQ. V dropped 5 bases and J dropped 5; count of bases not matched to a gene: 8. The CDR3 here is CASSPGTSSVDTQYF. CDR3 nucleotide sequence: TGTGCCAGCAGCCCAGGGACTAGCTCGGTAGATACGCAGTATTTT.

The chain joins TRBV2 to TRBJ2-5, with a weak D call TRBD2 (7 bases). The DNA end is more similar to TRBJ2-7, so the J call may be wrong. The germline CDR1 and CDR2 sequences are SNHLY and FYNNEI. This CDR3 is 17 amino acids long. The chain's CDR3 is CASRSQQTRGGPYEQYF. The CDR3 DNA follows: TGTGCCAGCAGAAGCCAGCAGACTAGGGGGGGGCCCTACGAGCAGTACTTC.

The chain uses TRBV5-1 and TRBJ2-5; 11 bases map to TRBD2. The DNA end is more similar to TRBJ2-7, so the J call may be wrong. The CDR3 has 17 amino acids. From germline, CDR1 is SGHRS and CDR2 YFSETQ. The DNA of the CDR3 is TGCGCCAGCAGCCACCGGACTAGCGGGCCTCTCTCCTACGAGCAGTACTTC. It codes for CASSHRTSGPLSYEQYF.

The chain joins TRBV2 to TRBJ2-7, with TRBD2 matching over 11 bases. In germline, CDR1 is SNHLY, CDR2 FYNNEI. The CDR3 contains 14 residues. Unmatched junction bases numbered 6, after V lost 8 bases and J lost 3 bases. CDR3 nucleotide sequence: TGTGCCAGCTTCGGGACTAGCGGAGACTACGAGCAGTACTTC. Amino acids: CASFGTSGDYEQYF. The full variable domain, its missing parts supplied by reference TRBV2 and TRBJ2-7, is EPEVTQTPSHQVTQMGQEVILRCVPISNHLYFYWYRQILGQKVEFLVSFYNNEISEKSEIFDDQFSVERPDGSNFTLKIRSTKLEDSAMYFCASFGTSGDYEQYFGPGTRLTVT.

This rearrangement joins TRBV6-5 to TRBJ1-2; D is perhaps TRBD1 (6 bases). In germline, CDR1 is MNHEY, CDR2 SVGAGI. V lost 6 bases and J 1 base, leaving 9 bases between the germline ends. The CDR3 has 13 residues. As DNA, the CDR3 is TGTGCCAGCAGCAGGGGTAGTAACTATGGCTACACCTTC. Translation gives CASSRGSNYGYTF.

The genes are TRBV5-1 and TRBJ2-5, with no clear D. The V end lost 0 bases, the J end lost 2 bases, and 5 bases lay between the germline ends. CDR1 and CDR2 (germline): SGHRS, YFSETQ. CDR3 length: 13 residues. The CDR3 nucleotides are TGCGCCAGCAGCTTGGATAGTCAAGAGACCCAGTACTTC. Protein sequence: CASSLDSQETQYF.

The J gene is TRBJ1-1, the V gene TRBV7-8; unclear D gene. Deletions cut 1 base from V and 5 bases from J, with 11 bases between. CDR1 and CDR2 from the germline V gene are SGHVS and FQNEAQ. The CDR3 extends over 14 amino acids. In DNA form, the CDR3 reads TGTGCCAGCAGCTTAGACGGGAGTTGGACTGAAGCTTTCTTT. Translated: CASSLDGSWTEAFF. The whole variable domain, filled in from reference TRBV7-8 and TRBJ1-1, reads GAGVSQSPRYKVAKRGQDVALRCDPISGHVSLFWYQQALGQGPEFLTYFQNEAQLDKSGLPSDRFFAERPEGSVSTLKIQRTQQEDSAVYLCASSLDGSWTEAFFGQGTRLTVV.

The genes are TRBV29-1 and TRBJ1-3; 7 bases line up with TRBD1. V lost 1 base to trimming and J lost 3 bases; unmatched junction nucleotides: 3. This CDR3 comprises 14 residues. Germline CDR1 is SQVTM and CDR2 is ANQGSEA. This CDR3 reads CSVEATGSGNTIYF. The CDR3 nucleotides read TGCAGCGTTGAAGCGACAGGGAGTGGAAACACCATATATTTT.

The chain has TRBV6-1 and TRBJ1-1, with 7 bases fitting TRBD1. The CDR3 spans 16 residues. The V segment lost 2 bases and the J segment 8 bases; nucleotides outside the gene matches: 14. Germline V gene data show CDR1 as MNHNS and CDR2 as SASEGT. The CDR3 sequence is CASSERQGLPKPEAFF. The CDR3 DNA sequence: TGTGCCAGCAGTGAAAGACAGGGCTTGCCAAAGCCCGAAGCTTTCTTT.

The chain couples TRBV30 to TRBJ2-3, with 11 bases fitting TRBD2. Losses at the gene ends were 2 bases for V and 1 base for J; bases not matched to a gene: 11. This CDR3 is built from 18 residues. The germline gives CDR1 GTSNPN, CDR2 SVGIG (reference sequence). CDR3: CAWSRLAGGPVGTDTQYF. In DNA, the CDR3 is TGTGCCTGGAGTCGGTTAGCGGGAGGGCCGGTGGGCACAGATACGCAGTATTTT. Combining the CDR3 with reference TRBV30 and TRBJ2-3 gives the whole variable domain SQTIHQWPATLVQPVGSPLSLECTVEGTSNPNLYWYRQAAGRGLQLLFYSVGIGQISSEVPQNLSASRPQDRQFILSSKKLLLSDSGFYLCAWSRLAGGPVGTDTQYFGPGTRLTVL.

The rearrangement links TRBV27 to TRBJ1-2; D ambiguous. The length of the CDR3 is 13 residues. Germline V gene data show CDR1 as MNHEY and CDR2 as SMNVEV (reference sequence). The ends were cut back, 5 bases at V and 4 bases at J, with 11 bases in the middle. DNA for the CDR3: TGTGCCAGCAGTCCCTACCGCTTCTATGGCTACACCTTC. It encodes CASSPYRFYGYTF.

The CDR3 bases are TGTGCCAGCAGCAATAGCGGGAGGGCCGGGGAGACCCAGTACTTC. Translated, it gives CASSNSGRAGETQYF. The chain links TRBV9 to TRBJ2-5; 11 nucleotides line up with TRBD2. CDR1 and CDR2 from the germline V gene are SGDLS and YYNGEE. J lost 5 bases, V lost 4 bases, and 7 bases had no gene match. The CDR3 runs 15 residues.

The chain has TRBV4-1 and TRBJ1-1; D may be TRBD1 (6 bases). V lost 3 bases and J lost 0, with 17 bases in between. CDR1 is MGHRA, CDR2 YSYEKL, per germline. This CDR3 region has 17 residues. The CDR3 protein is CASSHAGWGGLNTEAFF. In DNA form, the CDR3 reads TGCGCCAGCAGCCACGCAGGATGGGGGGGCCTGAACACTGAAGCTTTCTTT.